A selection of T cell receptor beta chains follows, all from one sample in a study of cytomegalovirus exposure and HLA in healthy donors. Method: immunoSEQ multiplex PCR; TCRdb's copy keeps in-frame clones and lacks some. Of about 170,000 clones detected, roughly 90% appear once; the ten largest clones hold approximately 10%. The material sequenced was PBMCs. These receptor sequences come from a woman aged 18-29 years in good health and CMV-seropositive. Both conserved end residues are part of each CDR3. A D gene is named only where the DNA matches it firmly. Size is omitted from some rows. Given values are once, few, many or a class for expanded clones.

>TRBJ1-5|TRBV6-5|NA|NA
TGTGCCAGCAGTTCCCGGGGACTCAATCAGCCCCAGCATTTT
CASSSRGLNQPQHF
>TRBJ2-7|TRBV7-9|NA|few
TGTGCCAGCAGCGCGGCTATGGGCGAGCAGTACTTC
CASSAAMGEQYF
>TRBJ2-5|TRBV14|TRBD1|NA
TGTGCCAGCAGCCCGACCGGGACAGGGAAAAAGACCCAGTACTTC
CASSPTGTGKKTQYF
>TRBJ1-2|TRBV5-8|NA|NA
TGTGCCAGCAGGATCGGAGCCCCGAGAATCTATGGCTACACCTTC
CASRIGAPRIYGYTF
>TRBJ2-7|TRBV11-3|TRBD1|NA
TGTGCCAGCAGCTTAGATTTTGCAGGGGGCGTCATGTACGAGCAGTACTTC
CASSLDFAGGVMYEQYF
>TRBJ2-3|TRBV6-4|NA|NA
TGTGCCAGCAGTGACTCGACTGAGACAGATACGCAGTATTTT
CASSDSTETDTQYF
>TRBJ2-1|TRBV7-9|TRBD2|NA
TGTGCCAGCAGCCCGCCAGGGCTAGCGGGGAATGAGCAGTTCTTC
CASSPPGLAGNEQFF
>TRBJ2-1|TRBV9|NA|NA
TGTGCCAGCAGCACCGCCGACAGCCCGAACTGGAATGAGCAGTTCTTC
CASSTADSPNWNEQFF
>TRBJ1-4|TRBV5-1|TRBD1|NA
TGCGCCAGCAGTTTCGGGACAGGGGCCGAAAAACTGTTTTTT
CASSFGTGAEKLFF
>TRBJ2-7|TRBV7-2|TRBD2|NA
TGTGCCAGCAGCTTAGCGAGCGGGAGCTACGAGCAGTACTTC
CASSLASGSYEQYF
>TRBJ1-1|TRBV20-1|NA|few
TGCAGTGGCCGGGAGAACACTGAAGCTTTCTTT
CSGRENTEAFF
>TRBJ2-5|TRBV18|TRBD1|NA
TGTGCCAGCTCACCGGGACAGGGAGAAGAGACCCAGTACTTC
CASSPGQGEETQYF
>TRBJ2-7|TRBV27|TRBD2|NA
TGTGCCAGTGTAGGACTAGCGGGAGCAGGGGAGCAGTACTTC
CASVGLAGAGEQYF
>TRBJ2-3|TRBV28|NA|NA
TGTGCCAGCAGTCCGCGACTAGGGGGGGCTAGCACAGATACGCAGTATTTT
CASSPRLGGASTDTQYF
>TRBJ1-2|TRBV18|TRBD1|NA
TGTGCCAGCTCAAGGGGACAGGCGAGCTATGGCTACACCTTC
CASSRGQASYGYTF
>TRBJ2-1|TRBV19|NA|NA
TGTGCCAGTAGTCCTCGGGCAGGGGATGAGCAGTTCTTC
CASSPRAGDEQFF
>TRBJ2-7|TRBV4-3|TRBD2|once
TGCGCCAGCAGCCAGGGACTAGCGGGATACGAGCAGTACTTC
CASSQGLAGYEQYF
>TRBJ1-5|TRBV6-6|NA|NA
TGTGCCAGCAGTTACCCGGGTCAGCCCCAGCATTTT
CASSYPGQPQHF
>TRBJ2-7|TRBV28|NA|NA
TGTGCCAGCAGTTTAGTGGGGTGGGGAGTGGCCTACGAGCAGTACTTC
CASSLVGWGVAYEQYF
>TRBJ2-1|TRBV25-1|NA|NA
TGTGCCAGCAGTGGGGGCGGCCCCTACAATGAGCAGTTCTTC
CASSGGGPYNEQFF
>TRBJ2-4|TRBV2|NA|NA
TGTGCCAGCAACCCCGGGACGGGAGAAAACATTCAGTACTTC
CASNPGTGENIQYF
>TRBJ2-3|TRBV6-5|NA|NA
TGTGCCAGCGGAGTCGGCACAGATACGCAGTATTTT
CASGVGTDTQYF